A selection of T cell receptor beta chains follows, all from one sample in a study of cytomegalovirus exposure and HLA in healthy donors. The repertoire was sequenced with immunoSEQ multiplex PCR; TCRdb's copy has only in-frame clones and lacks some. In the table there are about 200,000 clones, 86% of which are singletons. Sequencing was performed on PBMCs. These receptors were obtained from a woman aged 18-29 years in good health and CMV-seronegative. The CDR3 runs from the conserved cysteine through the conserved F or W. A D gene is named only where the DNA matches it firmly. Expanded clones are given a class, and other clones once, few, many or no size at all.

.,TRBV7-9,TRBJ2-7,.,TGTGCCAGCAGCTGGCAGGGTTTAGCCTACGAGCAGTACTTC,CASSWQGLAYEQYF
.,TRBV7-6,TRBJ2-3,TRBD2,TGTGCCAGCAGCAGACGGGGGGGCCCGGCAGATACGCAGTATTTT,CASSRRGGPADTQYF
.,TRBV11-1,TRBJ2-7,.,TGTGCCAGCAGCCTCCGGGGTTACGAGCAGTACTTC,CASSLRGYEQYF
once,TRBV18,TRBJ2-2,.,TGTGCCAGCTCACCTAGACAGGTCGACACCGGGGAGCTGTTTTTT,CASSPRQVDTGELFF
.,TRBV5-4,TRBJ2-7,TRBD1,TGTGCCAGCAGCTTACAGGGGGCTTCCTCCTACGAGCAGTACTTC,CASSLQGASSYEQYF
.,TRBV4-2,TRBJ2-6,.,TGTGCCAGCAGCCAAGATTGGACAGCTGGGGCCAACGTCCTGACTTTC,CASSQDWTAGANVLTF
.,TRBV5-6,TRBJ2-3,.,TGTGCCAGCAGCTTGGCCTCGGCAGATACGCAGTATTTT,CASSLASADTQYF
.,TRBV5-1,TRBJ1-2,TRBD1,TGCGCCAGCAGCTCCCTGAGAGGGGGCGTCGGCTATGGCTACACCTTC,CASSSLRGGVGYGYTF
.,TRBV6-5,TRBJ2-7,TRBD1,TGTGCCAGCAGCCCCCCGGGACAGGGTTTGTACGAGCAGTACTTC,CASSPPGQGLYEQYF
.,TRBV6-5,TRBJ2-2,.,TGTGCCAGCAGTTACCCCCGGGGTCAAGGCGGGGAGCTGTTTTTT,CASSYPRGQGGELFF
.,TRBV21-1,TRBJ2-2,.,TGTGCCAGCAGCAATGGGCGAGGAGGAGGCATTACCGGGGAGCTGTTTTTT,CASSNGRGGGITGELFF
once,TRBV9,TRBJ1-3,.,TGTGCCAGCAGCCCTCTTTTACGGGGTGGAAACACCATATATTTT,CASSPLLRGGNTIYF
.,TRBV7-6,TRBJ2-1,TRBD2,TGTGCCAGCAGCTTAGGACTAGCGGGAGTTCGCTCCTACAATGAGCAGTTCTTC,CASSLGLAGVRSYNEQFF
.,TRBV5-1,TRBJ2-1,.,TGCGCCAGCAGCTTGGGGGCCGACAGTAGCTCCTACAATGAGCAGTTCTTC,CASSLGADSSSYNEQFF
.,TRBV5-1,TRBJ2-2,.,TGCGCCAGCAGCTTTGGCCTCGCCGGGGAGCTGTTTTTT,CASSFGLAGELFF
.,TRBV5-4,TRBJ2-7,TRBD2,TGTGCCAGCAGCTTGGCGGGGGGGCGCGAGCAGTACTTC,CASSLAGGREQYF
.,TRBV12-5,TRBJ2-3,TRBD2,TGTGCTAGTGGCCCCGGGGGGACGCGAAATACGCAGTATTTT,CASGPGGTRNTQYF
.,TRBV10-1,TRBJ1-1,.,TGCGCCAGCAGCGTTAAGACAGGGAACACTGAAGCTTTCTTT,CASSVKTGNTEAFF
.,TRBV27,TRBJ2-5,.,TGTGCCAGCAGTCAAAGGACCAAGGGGTCCCAGTACTTC,CASSQRTKGSQYF
.,TRBV5-8,TRBJ2-5,TRBD2,TGTGCCAGCAGCTTAGGGACTAGCGGAGGGGGACAAGAGACCCAGTACTTC,CASSLGTSGGGQETQYF